This is a list of T cell receptor beta chains from one sample in a study of CD8+CD57+ T cells in acquired aplastic anemia. TCRdb ran MiXCR on the reads and lists one entry per CDR3 protein. The table includes over 150,000 distinct CDR3 sequences, roughly two thirds detected once. Sequencing was performed on sorted CD4+, CD8+, or CD8+CD57+ T cells (not recorded which) from PBMCs. The receptors come from a human donor with aplastic anemia. CDR3s include the opening cysteine and the closing phenylalanine or tryptophan. A D gene is named only where the DNA matches it firmly. The size of a clone is reported for some rows only, either as once, few or many, or as a class for expanded clones.

V gene	clone size	D gene	J gene	CDR3 protein
TRBV6-1	many	TRBD1	TRBJ2-5	CASSVGTGTGQETQYF
TRBV14	.	.	TRBJ2-1	CASSRLASKVRNEQFF
TRBV20-1	.	TRBD2	TRBJ2-3	CSAPGVAGAADTQYF
TRBV7-3	.	.	TRBJ2-1	CASSLYASNEQFF
TRBV9	.	.	TRBJ2-3	CASSVGAGEADTQYF
TRBV25-1	.	TRBD1	TRBJ2-2	CASSEDRATAGELFF
TRBV24-1	.	.	TRBJ2-5	CATTARGAKTQYF
TRBV7-9	.	.	TRBJ1-1	CASSPFGGMNTEAFF
TRBV20-1	.	.	TRBJ1-1	CSALQQGKGTFF
TRBV7-4	.	.	TRBJ2-2	CASSSRTGELFF
TRBV7-6	few	.	TRBJ2-1	CASSLATARGEQFF
TRBV10-3	few	.	TRBJ2-2	CAISTTLNTGELFF
TRBV11-2	few	.	TRBJ2-5	CASSRGGDAETQYF
TRBV7-2	once	.	TRBJ2-1	CASSPSRNEQFF
TRBV2	.	TRBD1	TRBJ2-7	CASSEWPGGSLYEQYF
TRBV6-4	many	.	TRBJ1-5	CASSDSSNQPQHF
TRBV2	.	TRBD2	TRBJ2-1	CASRTGTSVVDEQFF
TRBV7-8	few	TRBD2	TRBJ2-5	CASSLGGGLQETQYF
TRBV10-1	once	.	TRBJ2-2	CASSELNTGELFF
TRBV20-1	.	.	TRBJ2-5	CSARRRLQGETQYF
TRBV7-3	.	TRBD2	TRBJ2-5	CARAVASGSLETQYF
TRBV19	.	.	TRBJ2-4	CASSIGAEGDIQYF
TRBV2	.	.	TRBJ2-1	CASRAGTGRDEQFF
TRBV10-1	.	.	TRBJ2-2	CASSESHGQGELFF